This T cell receptor beta chain came from a study of blood T cell repertoires in COVID-19. Turning to the study itself: From the United States, Italy and Spain came samples of acute and convalescent COVID-19. In each case, the material was cDNA or gDNA derived from T cells, B-cell-depleted T cells, or PBMCs.

Authors' processing steps: Estimation of nucleated cell counts relied on the amplification of reference gene primers. Clones were read by immunoSEQ multiplex PCR, and TCRdb kept only the in-frame ones, dropping some. D and trimming were read from the DNA, whereas the V and J calls and clone size are those reported in that table. This sample yields around 100,000 clones, of which approximately 78% are seen a single time; roughly 8.2% belongs to the top ten. Germline V gives CDR1 SNHLY, CDR2 FYNNEI. Trimming stripped 3 bases from V and 3 bases from J, with 15 bases between. The CDR3 extends over 15 amino acids.

The receptor was isolated from a man between 65 and 79 years old with acute or convalescent COVID-19. The chain links TRBV2 to TRBJ2-7, with D possibly TRBD2 on 6 matching bases. Sequencing was done on a sample of peripheral blood. In DNA, the CDR3 is TGTGCCAGCAGTGACCCCCCGGGGGTGGGCTACGAGCAGTACTTC. Translation: CASSDPPGVGYEQYF.